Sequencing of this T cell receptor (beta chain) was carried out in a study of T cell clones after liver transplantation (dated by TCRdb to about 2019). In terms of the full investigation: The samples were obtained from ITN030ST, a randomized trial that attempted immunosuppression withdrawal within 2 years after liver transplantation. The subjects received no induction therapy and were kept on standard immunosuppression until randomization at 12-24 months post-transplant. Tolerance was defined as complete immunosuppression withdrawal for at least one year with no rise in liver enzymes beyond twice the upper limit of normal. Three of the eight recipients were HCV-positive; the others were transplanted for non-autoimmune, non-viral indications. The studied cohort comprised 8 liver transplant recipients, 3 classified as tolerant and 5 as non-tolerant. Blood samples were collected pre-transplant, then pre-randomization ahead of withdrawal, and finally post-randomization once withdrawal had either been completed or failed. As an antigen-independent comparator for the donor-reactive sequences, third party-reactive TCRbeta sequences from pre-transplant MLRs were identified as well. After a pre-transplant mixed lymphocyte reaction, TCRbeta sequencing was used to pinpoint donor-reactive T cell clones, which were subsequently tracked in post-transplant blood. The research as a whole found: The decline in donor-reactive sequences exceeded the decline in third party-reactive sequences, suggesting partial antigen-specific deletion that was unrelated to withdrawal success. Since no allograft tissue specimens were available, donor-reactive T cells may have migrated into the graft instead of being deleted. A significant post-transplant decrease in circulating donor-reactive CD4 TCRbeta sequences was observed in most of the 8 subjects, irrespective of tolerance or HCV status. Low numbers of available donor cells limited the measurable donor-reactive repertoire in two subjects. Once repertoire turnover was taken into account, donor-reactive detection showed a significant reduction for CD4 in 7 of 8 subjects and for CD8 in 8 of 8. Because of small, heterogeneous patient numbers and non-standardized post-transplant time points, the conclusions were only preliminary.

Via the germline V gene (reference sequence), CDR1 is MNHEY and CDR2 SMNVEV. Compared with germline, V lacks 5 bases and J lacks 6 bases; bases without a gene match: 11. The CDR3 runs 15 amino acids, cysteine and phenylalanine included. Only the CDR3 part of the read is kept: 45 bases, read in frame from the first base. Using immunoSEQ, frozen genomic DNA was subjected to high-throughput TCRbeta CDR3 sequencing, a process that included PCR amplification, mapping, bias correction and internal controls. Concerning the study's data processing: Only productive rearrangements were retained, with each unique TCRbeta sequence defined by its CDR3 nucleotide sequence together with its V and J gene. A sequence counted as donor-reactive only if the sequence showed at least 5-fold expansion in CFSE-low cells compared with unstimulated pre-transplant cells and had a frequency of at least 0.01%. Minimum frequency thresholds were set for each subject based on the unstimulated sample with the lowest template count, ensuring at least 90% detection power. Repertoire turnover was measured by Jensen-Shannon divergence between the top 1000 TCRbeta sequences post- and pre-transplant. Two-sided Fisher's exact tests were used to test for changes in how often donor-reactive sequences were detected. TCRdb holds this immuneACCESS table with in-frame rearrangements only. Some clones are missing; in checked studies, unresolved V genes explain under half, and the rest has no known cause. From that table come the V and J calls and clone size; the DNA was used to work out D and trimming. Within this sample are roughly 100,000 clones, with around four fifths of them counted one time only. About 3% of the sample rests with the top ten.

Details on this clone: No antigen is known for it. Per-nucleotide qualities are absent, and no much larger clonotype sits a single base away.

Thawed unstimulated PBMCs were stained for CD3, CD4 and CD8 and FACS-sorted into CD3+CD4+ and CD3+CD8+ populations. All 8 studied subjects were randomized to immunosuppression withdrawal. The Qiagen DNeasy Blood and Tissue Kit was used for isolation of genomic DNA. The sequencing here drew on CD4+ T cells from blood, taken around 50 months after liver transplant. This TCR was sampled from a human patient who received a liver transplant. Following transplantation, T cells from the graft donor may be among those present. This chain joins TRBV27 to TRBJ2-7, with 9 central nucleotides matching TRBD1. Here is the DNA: TGTGCCAGCAGTCTCCGACAGGGGGGAATCCGCGAGCAGTACTTC. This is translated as CASSLRQGGIREQYF.